The clone carrying this T cell receptor (beta chain) was counted between two and nine times. Germline CDR1 and CDR2: MGHRA and YSYEKL. The V end lost 5 bases, the J end lost 11 bases, and 27 bases lay between the germline ends. This CDR3 spans 16 amino acids. This specimen comes from a study of shared clonotypes between healthy human individuals. Libraries were prepared by immunoSEQ multiplex PCR; TCRdb keeps only in-frame clonotypes and omits some of them. This table has under 150,000 clones, about 62% appearing once. The receptor was derived from a woman in her 30s in good health. The specimen was memory CD8+ T cells sorted from blood. This sample's subset: CD45RO+ cells pooled with CCR7-negative TemRA cells. The J gene is TRBJ1-1, the V gene TRBV4-1; the D gene is possibly TRBD1 (5 bases). The CDR3 loop reads CASSYSRRGSERRAFF. For the CDR3, the DNA is TGCGCCAGCAGCTATTCAAGGCGGGGGTCCGAAAGAAGGGCTTTCTTT.